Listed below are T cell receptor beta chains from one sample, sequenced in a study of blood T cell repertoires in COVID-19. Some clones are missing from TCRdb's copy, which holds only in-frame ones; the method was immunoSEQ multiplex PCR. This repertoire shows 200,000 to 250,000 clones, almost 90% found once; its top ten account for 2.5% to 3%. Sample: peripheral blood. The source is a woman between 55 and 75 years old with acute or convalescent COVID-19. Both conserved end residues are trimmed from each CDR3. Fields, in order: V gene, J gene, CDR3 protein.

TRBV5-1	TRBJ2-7	ASSIRDTAYEQY
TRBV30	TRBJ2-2	AWSIGHKNTGELF
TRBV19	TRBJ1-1	ASRRDSLNTEAF
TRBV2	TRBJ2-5	AALTSGGEETQY
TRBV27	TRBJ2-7	ASSLGHSPYEQY
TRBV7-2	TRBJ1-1	ASRLTGPSTEAF
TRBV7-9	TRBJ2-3	ASSYPPSVAGGTDTQY
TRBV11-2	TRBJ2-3	ASSPLMAGVGTDTQY
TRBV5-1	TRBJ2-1	ASQRGTGPYNEQF
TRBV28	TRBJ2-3	ASSFRLAFSTDTQY
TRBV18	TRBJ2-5	ASSPTGGLGGETQY
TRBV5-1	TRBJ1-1	ASSLVPTGTPSEAF
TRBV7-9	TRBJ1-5	ASSHRSGQPQH
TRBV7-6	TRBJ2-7	ASSFAGTGVYEQY
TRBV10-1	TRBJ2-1	ASSEDPGINEQF
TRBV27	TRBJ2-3	ASTSGVVTDTQY
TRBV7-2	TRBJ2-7	ASSLWQAGASEQY
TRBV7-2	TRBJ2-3	ASSLAGDNADTQY
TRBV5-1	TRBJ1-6	ASSARSVDRANSPLH
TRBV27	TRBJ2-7	ASSQHRTGNVYEQY
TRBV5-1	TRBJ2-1	ASSLRAGAGNEQF
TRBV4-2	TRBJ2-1	ASSLRLAGVNEQF
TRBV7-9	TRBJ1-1	ASSLGGTLEAF
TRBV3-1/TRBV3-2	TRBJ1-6	ASSPADRGNSPLH
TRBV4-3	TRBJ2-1	ASSQVYSGGPYNEQF
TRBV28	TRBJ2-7	ASSYGLASSYEQY
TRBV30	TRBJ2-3	AWSLGTGDHTQY
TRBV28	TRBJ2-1	ASSLEGLAETTYNEQF
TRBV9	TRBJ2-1	ASSVGGTGVNEQF
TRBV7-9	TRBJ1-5	ASSSRGQGSNQPQH
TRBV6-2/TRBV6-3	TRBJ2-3	ASSYLDRNTDTQY
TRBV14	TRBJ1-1	ASSPGMNTEAF
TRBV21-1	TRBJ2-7	ASSEIWDTRSYEQY
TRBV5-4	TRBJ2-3	ASSSRDRGQTDTQY
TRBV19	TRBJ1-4	ASSIPPREKLF
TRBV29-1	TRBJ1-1	SASYTEAF
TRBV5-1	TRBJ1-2	ASSLDRGQGYGYT
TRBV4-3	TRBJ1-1	ASSQAPGTYTEAF
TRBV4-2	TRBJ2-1	ASSQDWDSPSYEQF
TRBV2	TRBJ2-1	ASSRLAYNEQF
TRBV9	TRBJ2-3	ASNPSAGGPYSTDTQY